The clone carrying this T cell receptor (beta chain) was detected ten times or more. Its specificity is unknown. Quantitative molecular-barcoded 5'-RACE generated the TCR beta libraries. Each CDR3 protein is one row after TCRdb ran MiXCR on the 5' RACE reads. The repertoire consists of approximately 400,000 distinct CDR3 sequences, with under 20% occurring once and the leading ten covering 0.85% to 1.3%. This sample is part of a study of CD8 T cells in ankylosing spondylitis. General study findings and limits: Peripheral blood samples showed relatively rare disease-linked clones, and these clones were CD8+. In the blood and synovial fluid of reactive arthritis, some motif variants had been previously reported. Disease-linked clones reportedly concentrated significantly in matched ankylosing spondylitis synovial fluid. In ankylosing spondylitis blood, a motif of seven to nine highly homologous TCR beta variants appeared characteristic.

Trimming shortened V by 3 bases and J by 3 bases, and 9 bases separated the two germline ends. The CDR3 runs 13 residues. Sequencing used blood, either unsorted or a sorted T cell fraction (not recorded which). The rearrangement joins TRBV12-3 or TRBV12-4 to TRBJ2-7; D is possibly TRBD1 (5 bases). The TCR comes from a male donor with ankylosing spondylitis. This CDR3 reads CASSLGRVYEQYF. CDR3 DNA sequence: TGTGCCAGCAGTTTGGGCAGGGTCTACGAGCAGTACTTC.